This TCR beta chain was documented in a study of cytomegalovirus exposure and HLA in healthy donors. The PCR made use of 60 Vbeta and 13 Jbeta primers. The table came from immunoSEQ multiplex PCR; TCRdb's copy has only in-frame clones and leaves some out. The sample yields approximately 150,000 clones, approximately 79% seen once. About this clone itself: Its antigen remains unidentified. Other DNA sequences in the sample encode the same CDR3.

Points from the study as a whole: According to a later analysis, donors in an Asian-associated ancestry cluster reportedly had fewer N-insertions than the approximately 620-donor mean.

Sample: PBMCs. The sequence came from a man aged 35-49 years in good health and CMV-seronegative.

The CDR3 region has the DNA TGTGCCAGCAGGTCCGCCCGACTAGCGGGACTTAGGGGCGGGGAGCTGTTTTTT. It yields the protein CASRSARLAGLRGGELFF. This sequence joins TRBV11-2 and TRBJ2-2; TRBD2 matches 11 bases. Per germline, CDR1 SGHAT and CDR2 FQNNGV. This CDR3 comprises 18 residues. V was pared by 6 bases and J by 7 bases, with 16 bases of the junction left unmatched.